This T cell receptor beta chain comes out of a study of radiotherapy plus CTLA-4 blockade in lung cancer. Between the trimmed V and J ends, which lost 3 bases and 10 bases, there was a span of 7 bases. The CDR3 covers 10 residues. In germline, CDR1 is DFQATT, CDR2 SNEGSKA (reference sequence). Profiling relied on immunoSEQ multiplex PCR, and the TCRdb table lists in-frame clones only, not all of them. The table lists about 95,000 clones, about four fifths of them singletons. The starting material was peripheral blood, obtained from a patient treated with radiotherapy plus ipilimumab. This receptor was obtained from a human donor with non-small cell lung cancer who had stable disease on radiotherapy plus ipilimumab. The V gene is TRBV20-1, the J gene TRBJ1-5; D remains ambiguous. The CDR3 region has the DNA TGCAGTGCTAGTTTTGGTCCCCAGCATTTT. Translation gives CSASFGPQHF.